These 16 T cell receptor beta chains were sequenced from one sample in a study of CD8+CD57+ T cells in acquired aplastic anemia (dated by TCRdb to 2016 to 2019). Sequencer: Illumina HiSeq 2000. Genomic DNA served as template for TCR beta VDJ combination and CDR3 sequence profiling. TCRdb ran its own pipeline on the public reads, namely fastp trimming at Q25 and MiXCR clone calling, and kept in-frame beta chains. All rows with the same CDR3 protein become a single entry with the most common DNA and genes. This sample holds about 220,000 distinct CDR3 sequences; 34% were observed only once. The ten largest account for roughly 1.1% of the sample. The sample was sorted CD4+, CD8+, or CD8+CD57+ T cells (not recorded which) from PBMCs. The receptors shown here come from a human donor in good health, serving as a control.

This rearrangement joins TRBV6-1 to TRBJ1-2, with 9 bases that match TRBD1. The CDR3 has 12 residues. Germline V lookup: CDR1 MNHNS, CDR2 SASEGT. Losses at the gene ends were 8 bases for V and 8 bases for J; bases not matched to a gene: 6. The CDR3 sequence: CASRDRVGGYTF. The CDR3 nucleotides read TGTGCCAGCCGGGACAGGGTCGGGGGCTACACCTTC.

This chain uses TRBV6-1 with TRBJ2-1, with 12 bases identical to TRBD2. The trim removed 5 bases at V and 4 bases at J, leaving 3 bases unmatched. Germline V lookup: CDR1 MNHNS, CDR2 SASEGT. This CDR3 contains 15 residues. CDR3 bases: TGTGCCAGCAGTATAGGGACTAGCGGGTACAATGAGCAGTTCTTC. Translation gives CASSIGTSGYNEQFF.

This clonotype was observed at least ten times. In nucleotides, the CDR3 is TGTGCCAGCAGCCCCCTCGGGACAGGGTTCCTAGGGTCACCCCTCCACTTT. Amino acid sequence: CASSPLGTGFLGSPLHF. The genes are TRBV4-2 and TRBJ1-6; 9 bases are shared with TRBD1. Per germline, CDR1 LGHNA and CDR2 YNFKEQ. CDR3 length: 17 amino acids. The trim removed 4 bases at V and 10 bases at J, leaving 14 bases unmatched.

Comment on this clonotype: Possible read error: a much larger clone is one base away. CDR3 sequence reads: CSASLADEQYF. CDR3 bases: TGCAGTGCTAGCCTAGCGGACGAGCAGTACTTC. The chain joins TRBV20-1 to TRBJ2-7, with 7 bases matching TRBD2. Germline assignment: CDR1 DFQATT and CDR2 SNEGSKA (reference sequence). Unmatched junction bases numbered 1, after V lost 3 bases and J lost 5 bases. This CDR3 contains 11 residues.

The CDR3 region has the DNA TGTGCCACCAGCGAACACCATATTCTTAACTATGGCTACACCTTC. Residues: CATSEHHILNYGYTF. The V and J genes are TRBV15 and TRBJ1-2; no clear D gene. CDR1 is LNHNV and CDR2 is YYDKDF in the germline V gene (reference sequence). The CDR3 has 15 residues. The V gene lost 5 bases and the J gene lost 1 base, with 14 bases spanning the gap. Combining the CDR3 with reference TRBV15 and TRBJ1-2 gives the whole variable domain DAMVIQNPRYQVTQFGKPVTLSCSQTLNHNVMYWYQQKSSQAPKLLFHYYDKDFNNEADTPDNFQSRRPNTSFCFLDIRSPGLGDTAMYLCATSEHHILNYGYTFGSGTRLTVV.

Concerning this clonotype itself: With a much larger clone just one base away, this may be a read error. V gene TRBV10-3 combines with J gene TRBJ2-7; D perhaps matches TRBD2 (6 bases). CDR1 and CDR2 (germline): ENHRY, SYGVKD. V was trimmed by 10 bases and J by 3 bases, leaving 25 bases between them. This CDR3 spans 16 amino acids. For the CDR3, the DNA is TGTGCCAGCGGTTACGCCCTGTCGGGGGTCGGCTACGAGCAGTACTTC. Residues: CASGYALSGVGYEQYF.

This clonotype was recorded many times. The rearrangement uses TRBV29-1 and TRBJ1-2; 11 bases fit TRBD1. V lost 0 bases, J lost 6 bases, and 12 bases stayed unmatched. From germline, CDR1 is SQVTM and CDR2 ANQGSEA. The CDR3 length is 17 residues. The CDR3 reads CSVEEMVWGTGGNGYTF. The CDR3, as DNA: TGCAGCGTTGAAGAGATGGTTTGGGGGACAGGGGGTAATGGCTACACCTTC.

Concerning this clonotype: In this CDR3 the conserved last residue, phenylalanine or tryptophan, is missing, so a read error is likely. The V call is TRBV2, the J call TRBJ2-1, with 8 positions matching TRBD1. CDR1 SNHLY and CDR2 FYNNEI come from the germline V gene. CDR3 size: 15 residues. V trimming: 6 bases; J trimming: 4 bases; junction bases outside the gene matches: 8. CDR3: CASRTGTGLYNEQFL. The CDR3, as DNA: TGTGCCAGCAGAACCGGGACAGGCCTATACAATGAGCAGTTCCTC.

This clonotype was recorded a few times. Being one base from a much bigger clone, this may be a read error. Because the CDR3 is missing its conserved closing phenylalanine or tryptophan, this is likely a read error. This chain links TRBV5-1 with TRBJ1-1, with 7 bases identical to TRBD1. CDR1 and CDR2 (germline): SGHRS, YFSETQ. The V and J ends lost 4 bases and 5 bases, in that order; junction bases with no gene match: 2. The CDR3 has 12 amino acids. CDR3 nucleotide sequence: TGCGCCAGCAGCGACAGGGTGACTGAAGCTTTCCTT. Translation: CASSDRVTEAFL.

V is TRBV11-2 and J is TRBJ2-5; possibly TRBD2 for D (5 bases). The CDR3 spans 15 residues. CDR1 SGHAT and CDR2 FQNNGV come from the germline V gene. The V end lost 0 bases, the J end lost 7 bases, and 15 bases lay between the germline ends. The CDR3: CASSLEPTPSGTQYF. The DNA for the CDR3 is TGTGCCAGCAGCTTAGAACCGACCCCAAGCGGGACCCAGTACTTC. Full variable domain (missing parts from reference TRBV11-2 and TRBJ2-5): EAGVAQSPRYKIIEKRQSVAFWCNPISGHATLYWYQQILGQGPKLLIQFQNNGVVDDSQLPKDRFSAERLKGVDSTLKIQPAKLEDSAVYLCASSLEPTPSGTQYFGPGTRLLVL.

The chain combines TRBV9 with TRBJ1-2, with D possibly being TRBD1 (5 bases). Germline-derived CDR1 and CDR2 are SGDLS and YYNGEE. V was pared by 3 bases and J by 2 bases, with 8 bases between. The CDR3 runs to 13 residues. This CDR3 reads CASSGRENYGYTF. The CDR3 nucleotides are TGTGCCAGCAGCGGCAGGGAGAACTATGGCTACACCTTC.

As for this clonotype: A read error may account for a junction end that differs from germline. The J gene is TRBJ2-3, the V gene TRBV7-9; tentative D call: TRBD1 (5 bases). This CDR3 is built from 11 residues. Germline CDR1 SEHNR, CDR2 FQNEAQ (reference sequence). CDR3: CASSLTDTQCF. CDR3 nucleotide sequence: TGTGCCAGCAGCCTGACAGATACGCAGTGTTTT.

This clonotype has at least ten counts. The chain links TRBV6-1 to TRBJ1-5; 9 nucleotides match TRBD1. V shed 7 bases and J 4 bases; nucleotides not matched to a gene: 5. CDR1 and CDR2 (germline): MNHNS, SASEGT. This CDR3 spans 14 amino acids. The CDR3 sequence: CASNDRGTNQPQHF. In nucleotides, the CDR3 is TGTGCCAGCAATGACAGGGGGACGAATCAGCCCCAGCATTTT.

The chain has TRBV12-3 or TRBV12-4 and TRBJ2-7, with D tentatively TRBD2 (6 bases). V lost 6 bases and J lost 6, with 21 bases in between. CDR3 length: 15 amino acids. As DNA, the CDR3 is TGTGCCAGCAGAAGAGGAGCGGGTGTGGGCGTCGAGCAGTACTTC. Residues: CASRRGAGVGVEQYF.

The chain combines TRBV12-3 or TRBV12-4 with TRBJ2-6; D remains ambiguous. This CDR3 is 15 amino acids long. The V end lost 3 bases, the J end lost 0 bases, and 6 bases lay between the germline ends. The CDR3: CASSLADSGANVLTF. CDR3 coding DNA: TGTGCCAGCAGTTTGGCGGACTCTGGGGCCAACGTCCTGACTTTC.

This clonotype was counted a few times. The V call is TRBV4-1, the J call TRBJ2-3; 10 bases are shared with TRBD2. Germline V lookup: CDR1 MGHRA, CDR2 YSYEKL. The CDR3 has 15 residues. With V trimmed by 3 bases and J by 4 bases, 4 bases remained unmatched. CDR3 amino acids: CASSQQAGGSDTQYF. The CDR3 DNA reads TGCGCCAGCAGCCAGCAAGCGGGGGGGTCAGATACGCAGTATTTT.